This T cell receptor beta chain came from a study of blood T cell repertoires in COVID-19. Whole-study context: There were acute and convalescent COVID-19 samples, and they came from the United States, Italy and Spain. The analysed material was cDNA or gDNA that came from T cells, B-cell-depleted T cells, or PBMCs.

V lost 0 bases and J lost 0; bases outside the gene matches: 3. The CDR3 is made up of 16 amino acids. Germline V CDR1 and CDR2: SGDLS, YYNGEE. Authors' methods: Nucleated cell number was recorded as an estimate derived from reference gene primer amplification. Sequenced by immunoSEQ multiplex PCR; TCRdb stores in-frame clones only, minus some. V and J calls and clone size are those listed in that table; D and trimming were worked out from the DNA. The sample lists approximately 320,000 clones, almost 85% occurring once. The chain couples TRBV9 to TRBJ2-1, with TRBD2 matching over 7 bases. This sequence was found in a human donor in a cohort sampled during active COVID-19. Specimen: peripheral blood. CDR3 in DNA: TGTGCCAGCAGCGTAGGTCTAGCGGCCTCCTACAATGAGCAGTTCTTC. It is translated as CASSVGLAASYNEQFF. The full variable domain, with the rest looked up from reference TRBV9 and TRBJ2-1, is DSGVTQTPKHLITATGQRVTLRCSPRSGDLSVYWYQQSLDQGLQFLIQYYNGEERAKGNILERFSAQQFPDLHSELNLSSLELGDSALYFCASSVGLAASYNEQFFGPGTRLTVL.